This T cell receptor (beta chain) originates from a study of graft-versus-host responses after intestinal transplantation. Study details: Recipients were given multivisceral, liver-intestinal, or isolated intestinal transplants. All recipients were given anti-thymocyte globulin induction, and tacrolimus and steroids were then administered for about three years. Study-level results: Association was observed between peak circulating GvH clone levels and early post-transplant HvG declines. Researchers found GvH clones in recipient marrow, and some showed up first in ileum or blood.

With regard to this clone: Antigen: not known.

The CDR3 has 14 amino acids. V dropped 0 bases and J dropped 5; count of bases not matched to a gene: 5. The germline CDR1 and CDR2 sequences are SGHDT and YYEEEE. The table came from immunoSEQ multiplex PCR; TCRdb's copy has only in-frame clones and leaves some out. The profile covers 140,000 or so clones, with about 93% appearing a single time and roughly 0.19% taken by the ten largest. The chain couples TRBV5-6 to TRBJ2-7, with TRBD1 identical over 7 bases. The origin of this receptor is a human donor who received an intestinal transplant. Sequences were derived from unstimulated CD4+ T cells sorted from spleen or lymph node cells, sampled before intestinal transplant. CDR3 DNA: TGTGCCAGCAGCTTGGATGCCAGGGGGAACGAGCAGTACTTC. Its protein product is CASSLDARGNEQYF.